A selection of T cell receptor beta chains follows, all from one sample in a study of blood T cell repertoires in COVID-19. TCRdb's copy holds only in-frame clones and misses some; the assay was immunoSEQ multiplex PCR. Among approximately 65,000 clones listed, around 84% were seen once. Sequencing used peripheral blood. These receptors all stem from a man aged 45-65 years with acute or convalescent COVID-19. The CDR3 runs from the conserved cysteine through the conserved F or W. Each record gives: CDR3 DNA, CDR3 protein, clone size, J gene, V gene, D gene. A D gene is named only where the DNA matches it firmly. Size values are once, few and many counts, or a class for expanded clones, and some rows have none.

CDR3 DNA: TGTGCCGGAGGGGCTCTGACAGGGGTCAATGAAAAACTGTTTTTT; CDR3 protein: CAGGALTGVNEKLFF; clone size: NA; J gene: TRBJ1-4; V gene: TRBV30; D gene: TRBD1
CDR3 DNA: TGTGCCAGCACGTTGTCAACTAATGAAAAACTGTTTTTT; CDR3 protein: CASTLSTNEKLFF; clone size: NA; J gene: TRBJ1-4; V gene: TRBV28; D gene: NA
CDR3 DNA: TGTGCCACCTCTATAGGACAGGGCGTTCCTTTCTTT; CDR3 protein: CATSIGQGVPFF; clone size: NA; J gene: TRBJ1-1; V gene: TRBV15; D gene: TRBD1
CDR3 DNA: TGCGCCAGCAGCCTATATATGAGCCACACTGAAGCTTTCTTT; CDR3 protein: CASSLYMSHTEAFF; clone size: once; J gene: TRBJ1-1; V gene: TRBV4-1; D gene: NA
CDR3 DNA: TGTGCCAGCAGTCAACTAGCGGGCAATACAGATACGCAGTATTTT; CDR3 protein: CASSQLAGNTDTQYF; clone size: few; J gene: TRBJ2-3; V gene: TRBV9; D gene: TRBD2
CDR3 DNA: TGTGCCAGCAGCGGTGATAAGCGGGAGGGCCGAGACGGGGAGCTGTTTTTT; CDR3 protein: CASSGDKREGRDGELFF; clone size: NA; J gene: TRBJ2-2; V gene: TRBV7-6; D gene: TRBD2
CDR3 DNA: TGTGCCAGTAACCGCGGTAGCGGAGCTAGCACAGATACGCAGTATTTT; CDR3 protein: CASNRGSGASTDTQYF; clone size: NA; J gene: TRBJ2-3; V gene: TRBV19; D gene: NA
CDR3 DNA: TGTGCCAGCAGCTTATCTGGGAGAACCGGGGAGCTGTTTTTT; CDR3 protein: CASSLSGRTGELFF; clone size: NA; J gene: TRBJ2-2; V gene: TRBV7-9; D gene: NA
CDR3 DNA: TGTGCCAGCACCCGGGCTGCGGGGAATTCACCCCTCCACTTT; CDR3 protein: CASTRAAGNSPLHF; clone size: once; J gene: TRBJ1-6; V gene: TRBV25-1; D gene: NA
CDR3 DNA: TGTGCCAGTCGCGGGGGACAGGGGTTCACTGAAGCTTTCTTT; CDR3 protein: CASRGGQGFTEAFF; clone size: NA; J gene: TRBJ1-1; V gene: TRBV7-6; D gene: TRBD1
CDR3 DNA: TGTGCCACCAGTGGGGTGTCCCCCGCGGGCACTGAAGCTTTCTTT; CDR3 protein: CATSGVSPAGTEAFF; clone size: few; J gene: TRBJ1-1; V gene: TRBV24-1; D gene: NA
CDR3 DNA: TGTGCCAGCAGCTCCGGGAGAGTTCCCAAAAACATTCAGTACTTC; CDR3 protein: CASSSGRVPKNIQYF; clone size: NA; J gene: TRBJ2-4; V gene: TRBV11-3; D gene: NA
CDR3 DNA: TGTGCCAGCAGCTTAGCGCTAGCGGGGGAAGAGTCAGATACGCAGTATTTT; CDR3 protein: CASSLALAGEESDTQYF; clone size: NA; J gene: TRBJ2-3; V gene: TRBV7-8; D gene: TRBD2
CDR3 DNA: TGTGCCAGTAGTAGCGGGGCGCGCACTGAAGCTTTCTTT; CDR3 protein: CASSSGARTEAFF; clone size: NA; J gene: TRBJ1-1; V gene: TRBV19; D gene: NA
CDR3 DNA: TGTGCCAGCAGCCGGACTTTTAGGGCCCATGAAAAACTGTTTTTT; CDR3 protein: CASSRTFRAHEKLFF; clone size: NA; J gene: TRBJ1-4; V gene: TRBV5-8; D gene: NA
CDR3 DNA: TGCGCCAGCAGCTTGGAGGGTAGCGGGAGCCACGAGCAGTACTTC; CDR3 protein: CASSLEGSGSHEQYF; clone size: NA; J gene: TRBJ2-7; V gene: TRBV5-1; D gene: TRBD2
CDR3 DNA: TGTGCCAGCAGCCAACGCAGGGGTTTGTACGACACTGAAGCTTTCTTT; CDR3 protein: CASSQRRGLYDTEAFF; clone size: NA; J gene: TRBJ1-1; V gene: TRBV4-2; D gene: NA
CDR3 DNA: TGTGCCAGCAGCCCGGAGGGACTACCGACCGGGGAGCTGTTTTTT; CDR3 protein: CASSPEGLPTGELFF; clone size: NA; J gene: TRBJ2-2; V gene: TRBV5-5; D gene: TRBD2
CDR3 DNA: TGTGCCTGGAGTGTAGACCCCCGGACTAGCGGATACACAGATACGCAGTATTTT; CDR3 protein: CAWSVDPRTSGYTDTQYF; clone size: NA; J gene: TRBJ2-3; V gene: TRBV30; D gene: TRBD2
CDR3 DNA: TGTGCCAGCAGTGAATATAGTTCGGGCAATGAGCAGTTCTTC; CDR3 protein: CASSEYSSGNEQFF; clone size: NA; J gene: TRBJ2-1; V gene: TRBV6-1; D gene: NA
CDR3 DNA: TGTGCCTGGAGCCTCTCCTACGAGCAGTACTTC; CDR3 protein: CAWSLSYEQYF; clone size: NA; J gene: TRBJ2-7; V gene: TRBV30; D gene: NA
CDR3 DNA: TGTGCCAGTAGTATAGGACAGCGGGTGAGCACAGATACGCAGTATTTT; CDR3 protein: CASSIGQRVSTDTQYF; clone size: NA; J gene: TRBJ2-3; V gene: TRBV19; D gene: NA
CDR3 DNA: TGCGCCAGCAGTGGCATGGGAGACACTGAAGCTTTCTTT; CDR3 protein: CASSGMGDTEAFF; clone size: NA; J gene: TRBJ1-1; V gene: TRBV10-1; D gene: NA
CDR3 DNA: TGTGCCAGCAGCTCCGGGGGTCAAGAGACCCAGTACTTC; CDR3 protein: CASSSGGQETQYF; clone size: NA; J gene: TRBJ2-5; V gene: TRBV7-9; D gene: NA
CDR3 DNA: TGTGCCAGCAGTGAATCGGGACAGGGCCCCTATGGCTACACCTTC; CDR3 protein: CASSESGQGPYGYTF; clone size: NA; J gene: TRBJ1-2; V gene: TRBV2; D gene: TRBD1
CDR3 DNA: TGCGCCAGCAGCCAAAGGACAGGGGGCGACTATGGCTACACCTTC; CDR3 protein: CASSQRTGGDYGYTF; clone size: NA; J gene: TRBJ1-2; V gene: TRBV4-1; D gene: TRBD1
CDR3 DNA: TGTGCCAGCAGCGTACACGGAGGGATTGGAGAGACCCAGTACTTC; CDR3 protein: CASSVHGGIGETQYF; clone size: NA; J gene: TRBJ2-5; V gene: TRBV9; D gene: NA
CDR3 DNA: TGTGCCTGGAGTTCCCCGACAGGCTACACTGAAGCTTTCTTT; CDR3 protein: CAWSSPTGYTEAFF; clone size: NA; J gene: TRBJ1-1; V gene: TRBV30; D gene: NA
CDR3 DNA: TGTGCCAGCAGCCCGGGAAGCGGGGGGCCAGATACGCAGTATTTT; CDR3 protein: CASSPGSGGPDTQYF; clone size: once; J gene: TRBJ2-3; V gene: TRBV2; D gene: TRBD2
CDR3 DNA: TGTGCCAGCAGCTGGACTAGCCGGGCAGATACGCAGTATTTT; CDR3 protein: CASSWTSRADTQYF; clone size: NA; J gene: TRBJ2-3; V gene: TRBV3-1/TRBV3-2; D gene: TRBD2
CDR3 DNA: TGTGCCAGTAGTATAGGTGGAGAGGACTATGGCTACACCTTC; CDR3 protein: CASSIGGEDYGYTF; clone size: NA; J gene: TRBJ1-2; V gene: TRBV19; D gene: NA
CDR3 DNA: TGTGCCAGCACCCCCTGGGAGCGGGATCGCACAGATACGCAGTATTTT; CDR3 protein: CASTPWERDRTDTQYF; clone size: NA; J gene: TRBJ2-3; V gene: TRBV28; D gene: TRBD2
CDR3 DNA: TGTGCCTGGAGTGTAGACAGCTCTGGAAACACCATATATTTT; CDR3 protein: CAWSVDSSGNTIYF; clone size: NA; J gene: TRBJ1-3; V gene: TRBV30; D gene: NA
CDR3 DNA: TGTGCCAGCAGCCACGCTGGACAGGGGGACACTGAAGCTTTCTTT; CDR3 protein: CASSHAGQGDTEAFF; clone size: NA; J gene: TRBJ1-1; V gene: TRBV4-2; D gene: TRBD1